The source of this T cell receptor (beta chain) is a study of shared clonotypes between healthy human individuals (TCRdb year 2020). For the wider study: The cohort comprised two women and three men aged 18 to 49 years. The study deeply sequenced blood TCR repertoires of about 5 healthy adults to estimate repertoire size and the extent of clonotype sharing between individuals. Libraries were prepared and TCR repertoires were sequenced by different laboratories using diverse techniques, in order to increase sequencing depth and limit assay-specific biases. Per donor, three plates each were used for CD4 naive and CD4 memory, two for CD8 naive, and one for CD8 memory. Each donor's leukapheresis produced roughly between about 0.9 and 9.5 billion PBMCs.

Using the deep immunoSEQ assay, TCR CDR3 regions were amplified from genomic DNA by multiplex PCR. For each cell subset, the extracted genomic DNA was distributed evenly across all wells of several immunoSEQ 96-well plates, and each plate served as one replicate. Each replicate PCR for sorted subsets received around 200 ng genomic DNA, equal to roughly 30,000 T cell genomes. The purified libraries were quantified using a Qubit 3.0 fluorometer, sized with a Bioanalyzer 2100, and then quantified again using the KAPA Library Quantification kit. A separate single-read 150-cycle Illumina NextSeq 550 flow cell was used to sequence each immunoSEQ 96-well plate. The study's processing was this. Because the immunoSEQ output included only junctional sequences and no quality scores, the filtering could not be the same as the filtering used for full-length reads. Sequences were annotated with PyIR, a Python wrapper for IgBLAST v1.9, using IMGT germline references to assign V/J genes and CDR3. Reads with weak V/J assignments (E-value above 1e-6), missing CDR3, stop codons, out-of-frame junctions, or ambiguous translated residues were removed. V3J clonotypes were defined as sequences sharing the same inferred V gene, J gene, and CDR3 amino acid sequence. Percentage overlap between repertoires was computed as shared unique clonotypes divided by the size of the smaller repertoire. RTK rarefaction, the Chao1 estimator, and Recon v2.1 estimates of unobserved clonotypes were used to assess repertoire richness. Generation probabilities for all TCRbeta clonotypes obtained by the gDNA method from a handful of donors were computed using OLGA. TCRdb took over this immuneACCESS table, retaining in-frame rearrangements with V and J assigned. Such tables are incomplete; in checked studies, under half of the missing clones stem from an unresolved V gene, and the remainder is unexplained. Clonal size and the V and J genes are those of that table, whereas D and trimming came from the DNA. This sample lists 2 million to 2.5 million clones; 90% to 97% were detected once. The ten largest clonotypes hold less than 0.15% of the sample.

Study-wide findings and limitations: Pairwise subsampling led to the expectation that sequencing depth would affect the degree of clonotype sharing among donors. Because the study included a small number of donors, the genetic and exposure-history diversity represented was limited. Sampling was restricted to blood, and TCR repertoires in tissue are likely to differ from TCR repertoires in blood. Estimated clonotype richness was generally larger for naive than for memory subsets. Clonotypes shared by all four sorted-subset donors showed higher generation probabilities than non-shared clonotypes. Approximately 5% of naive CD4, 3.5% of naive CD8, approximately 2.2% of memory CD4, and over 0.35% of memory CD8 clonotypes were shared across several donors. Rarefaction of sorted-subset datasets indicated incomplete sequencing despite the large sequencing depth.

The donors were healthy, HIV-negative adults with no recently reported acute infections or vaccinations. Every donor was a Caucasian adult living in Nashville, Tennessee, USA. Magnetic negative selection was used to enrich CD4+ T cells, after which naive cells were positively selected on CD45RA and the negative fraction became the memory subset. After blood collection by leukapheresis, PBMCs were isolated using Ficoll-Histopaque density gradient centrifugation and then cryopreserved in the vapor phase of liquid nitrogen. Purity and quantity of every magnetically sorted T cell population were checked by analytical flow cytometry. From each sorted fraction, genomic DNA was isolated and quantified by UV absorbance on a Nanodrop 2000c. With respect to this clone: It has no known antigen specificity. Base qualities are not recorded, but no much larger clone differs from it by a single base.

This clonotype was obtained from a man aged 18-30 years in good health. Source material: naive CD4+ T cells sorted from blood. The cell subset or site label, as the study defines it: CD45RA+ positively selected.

The CDR3 sequence is CASSEGLYSYEQYF. Read as DNA, the sequence is TGTGCCAGCTCAGAGGGGCTTTATTCCTACGAGCAGTACTTC. Recombination connected TRBV18 to TRBJ2-7; the D call is possibly TRBD1 or TRBD2, each sharing 5 bases. The germline V gene provides CDR1 KGHSH and CDR2 LQKENI. V is reduced by 5 bases and J by 1 base, leaving a spacing of 12 bases between them. CDR3 length: 14 amino acids, cysteine to phenylalanine. Only the CDR3 DNA stays, 42 bases, in frame from base 1.